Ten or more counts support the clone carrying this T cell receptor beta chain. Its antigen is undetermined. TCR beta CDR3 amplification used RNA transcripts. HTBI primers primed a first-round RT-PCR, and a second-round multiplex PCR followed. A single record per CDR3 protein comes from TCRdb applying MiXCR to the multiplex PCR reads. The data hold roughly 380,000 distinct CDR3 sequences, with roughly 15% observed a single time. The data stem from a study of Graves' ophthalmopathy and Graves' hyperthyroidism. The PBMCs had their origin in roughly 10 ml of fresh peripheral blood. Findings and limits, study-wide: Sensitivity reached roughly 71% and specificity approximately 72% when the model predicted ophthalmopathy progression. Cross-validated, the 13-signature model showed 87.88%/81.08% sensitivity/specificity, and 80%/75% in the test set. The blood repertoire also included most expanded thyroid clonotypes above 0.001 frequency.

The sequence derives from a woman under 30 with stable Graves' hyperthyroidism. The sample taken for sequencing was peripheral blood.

CDR3 DNA: TGCGCCAGCAGCTCGAGGGGGGATGGCTACACCTTC. Its protein is CASSSRGDGYTF. This chain connects TRBV5-1 to TRBJ1-2; D may be TRBD1 (6 bases). The length of the CDR3 is 12 residues. Trimming removed 3 bases at V and 6 bases at J, with 9 bases between. Germline CDR1 SGHRS, CDR2 YFSETQ.